This TCR beta chain was recorded in a study of human T cells and chemical hapten exposure. Study in general: The sensitizing agent was 2% DPC, placed on roughly 2 cm by roughly 2 cm of upper inner arm skin. Study-level points and caveats: Alopecia affected the donors, so their immune response may differ from healthy people's.

In TCRdb, the RACE reads were re-called with MiXCR into one record per CDR3 protein. Of about 35,000 distinct CDR3 sequences in the sample, 9.5% to 15% were seen once. Described time point: pre-sensitization, week 0. Treatment in this sample: therapeutic diphenylcyclopropenone sensitization with weekly scalp DPC. Researchers extracted total RNA from unfractionated whole blood. This clonotype was observed a handful of times. Its antigen is unknown. The CDR3 is 15 amino acids. Germline V lookup: CDR1 SGHKS, CDR2 YYEKEE (reference sequence). The J segment lost 5 bases and the V segment lost 4 bases, leaving 10 bases of the junction unmatched.

The origin of this receptor is a middle-aged woman with alopecia areata. Some clones in this sample may be carry-over from other donors' samples. This chain joins TRBV5-5 and TRBJ2-7; 9 bases match TRBD1. Source: whole blood, taken in connection with sensitization to the hapten diphenylcyclopropenone (DPC). The CDR3 here is CASSVTGQGGHEQYF. The CDR3, as DNA: TGTGCCAGCAGCGTTACGGGACAGGGAGGGCACGAGCAGTACTTC.